Included here is one T cell receptor beta chain sequence, with context. The sample is drawn from a study of blood T cell repertoires in COVID-19. Background on the study: PBMCs, B-cell-depleted T cells, or T cells provided the cDNA or gDNA that made up the material.

V was pared by 1 base and J by 3 bases, with 21 bases between. The CDR3 runs to 18 residues. The germline V gene encodes CDR1 LGHNT and CDR2 FRNRAP. Using immunoSEQ multiplex PCR, the repertoire was profiled, and TCRdb retains in-frame clones only, with some absent. Among 250,000 to 400,000 clones listed, around 86% were seen once. Allocation to cohorts depended on clinical history reported by the participants. The chain links TRBV12-5 to TRBJ1-2; D is possibly TRBD1 (6 bases). This receptor was obtained from a man aged 55 to 70 who had recovered from COVID-19. Material for sequencing was PBMCs or T cells enriched from blood (not recorded which). The CDR3 bases are TGTGCTAGTGGTTTGGGAATCGACAGGCTCGAGATGGACTATGGCTACACCTTC. It translates to CASGLGIDRLEMDYGYTF.